One and the same sample provided the 28 T cell receptor beta chains below, sequenced in a study of T cell repertoires in cytomegalovirus infection. These receptors lack a known antigen. Via MiXCR, TCRdb re-called the reads, giving one row per CDR3 protein. The sample consists of 380,000 or so distinct CDR3 sequences, around a third of them appearing once. Specimen: cultured PBMCs, collected from culture after CMV antigen stimulation. All receptors come from a human donor in good health (CMV status not recorded). Some clones in this sample may be carry-over from other donors' samples.

The chain recombines TRBV2 with TRBJ2-3, with unresolved D. Germline V lookup: CDR1 SNHLY, CDR2 FYNNEI. With 1 base removed from V and 7 bases from J, the gap between germline ends came to 9 bases. The CDR3 totals 13 residues. The CDR3 DNA sequence: TGTGCCAGCAGTGAAGGGGCCGCGTATACGCAGTATTTT. Its protein is CASSEGAAYTQYF.

V is TRBV20-1 and J is TRBJ2-5, with 9 bases that match TRBD1. This CDR3 contains 13 residues. Per the germline V gene, CDR1 is DFQATT and CDR2 is SNEGSKA (reference sequence). V was pared by 4 bases and J by 4 bases, with 4 bases of the junction left unmatched. CDR3 DNA sequence: TGCAGTGCTAAACAGGGGGCACGAGAGACCCAGTACTTC. Its translation: CSAKQGARETQYF.

This clonotype appeared a few times. The gene calls are TRBV7-2 and TRBJ1-2; a weak D match, TRBD1 (6 bases). The CDR3 is 16 residues long. Trimming removed 4 bases from V and 8 bases from J, with 23 bases in between. Per germline, CDR1 SGHTA and CDR2 FQGNSA. This CDR3 is CASSSGGMGGREGYTF. CDR3 coding DNA: TGTGCCAGCAGCTCCGGGGGAATGGGGGGGCGGGAAGGCTACACCTTC.

The chain couples TRBV7-2 to TRBJ2-1; no reliable D call. Per the germline V gene, CDR1 is SGHTA and CDR2 is FQGNSA. This CDR3 is built from 13 residues. The V end was cut by 0 bases, the J end by 8 bases, with 8 bases between. The CDR3 DNA sequence: TGTGCCAGCAGCTTAGCCGACTTCTATGAGCAGTTCTTC. This codes for CASSLADFYEQFF. Complete variable domain (other parts from reference TRBV7-2 and TRBJ2-1): GAGVSQSPSNKVTEKGKDVELRCDPISGHTALYWYRQSLGQGLEFLIYFQGNSAPDKSGLPSDRFSAERTGGSVSTLTIQRTQQEDSAVYLCASSLADFYEQFFGPGTRLTVL.

This clonotype was picked up a small number of times. The chain couples TRBV20-1 to TRBJ1-2; no reliable D call. Germline CDR1 and CDR2: DFQATT and SNEGSKA (reference sequence). The CDR3 runs 12 residues. Between the trimmed V and J ends, which lost 6 bases and 5 bases, there was a span of 13 bases. The CDR3 region is CSAPGSLYGYTF. For the CDR3, the DNA is TGCAGTGCCCCCGGGTCTTTATATGGCTACACCTTC.

This clonotype was picked up a small number of times. The rearrangement uses TRBV27 and TRBJ2-7; 10 nucleotides agree with TRBD2. This CDR3 region has 14 residues. Germline CDR1 MNHEY, CDR2 SMNVEV (reference sequence). The V gene end was trimmed by 5 bases and the J gene end by 4 bases; junction bases not matched to a gene: 5. The CDR3 here is CASSKLAGTYEQYF. CDR3 nucleotide sequence: TGTGCCAGCAGTAAACTAGCGGGAACTTACGAGCAGTACTTC.

In its sample, this clonotype was seen a few times. V usage is TRBV30 and J usage is TRBJ2-1; the match to TRBD2 covers 12 bases. The CDR3 covers 16 residues. The germline CDR1 and CDR2 sequences are GTSNPN and SVGIG (reference sequence). With 0 bases clipped from V and 3 bases from J, the junction kept 3 bases outside the gene matches. The CDR3 DNA is TGTGCCTGGAGTGTCCCGGGACTAGCGGGCTACAATGAGCAGTTCTTC. Translating gives CAWSVPGLAGYNEQFF.

This clonotype was picked up a small number of times. V usage is TRBV11-2 and J usage is TRBJ2-7; the D gene could be TRBD1 or TRBD2 (6 bases each). V lost 2 bases and J 2 bases, leaving 16 bases between the germline ends. CDR3 length: 16 residues. Germline V gene data show CDR1 as SGHAT and CDR2 as FQNNGV. The CDR3 spells CASSLLGGSGAYEQYF. Written as DNA, the CDR3 is TGTGCCAGCAGCTTATTGGGGGGCTCCGGGGCCTACGAGCAGTACTTC.

The chain employs TRBV19 and TRBJ2-1, with 9 bases that match TRBD2. Germline lookup yields CDR1 LNHDA and CDR2 SQIVND (reference sequence). CDR3 length: 15 residues. The V gene end was trimmed by 4 bases and the J gene end by 2 bases; junction bases not matched to a gene: 3. The CDR3, as DNA: TGTGCCAGTAGTAATAGCGGGAGCACCTACAATGAGCAGTTCTTC. This gives the protein CASSNSGSTYNEQFF.

CDR3: CASSTPGQFYGYTF. CDR3 nucleotide sequence: TGTGCCAGCAGTACCCCGGGACAGTTCTATGGCTACACCTTC. This chain connects TRBV6-8 to TRBJ1-2; 7 bases fit TRBD1. V gave up 5 bases and J gave up 4 bases; unmatched junction bases: 7. The CDR3 length is 14 residues. Germline values: CDR1 MNHGY, CDR2 SAAAGT.

The gene calls are TRBV12-3 or TRBV12-4 and TRBJ1-3, with D perhaps matching TRBD1 (6 bases). V was trimmed by 5 bases and J by 2 bases, leaving 10 bases between them. This CDR3 has 14 residues. The CDR3 sequence: CASSVTGTGNTIYF. CDR3 in DNA: TGTGCCAGCAGTGTTACAGGGACTGGAAACACCATATATTTT.

The chain links TRBV11-3 to TRBJ1-5; D not certain. Germline values: CDR1 SGHNT, CDR2 YENEEA. V was pared by 0 bases and J by 3 bases, with 9 bases between. The length of the CDR3 is 15 residues. The CDR3: CASSLDGRNNQPQHF. Written as DNA, the CDR3 is TGTGCCAGCAGCTTAGACGGACGGAACAATCAGCCCCAGCATTTT.

The chain couples TRBV7-9 to TRBJ2-7, with TRBD1 as a possible D gene (6 bases). Trimming cost V 5 bases and J 1 base, with 15 bases left between them. Germline loops: CDR1 SEHNR, CDR2 FQNEAQ (reference sequence). This CDR3 region has 15 residues. The CDR3 here is CASSPPLTGSYEQYF. The CDR3 coding sequence is TGTGCCAGCAGCCCCCCATTGACAGGATCCTACGAGCAGTACTTC.

This chain uses TRBV24-1 with TRBJ1-5; D is undetermined. Trimming removed 3 bases from V and 7 bases from J, with 9 bases in between. Germline lookup yields CDR1 KGHDR and CDR2 SFDVKD. The CDR3 covers 13 residues. CDR3 DNA: TGTGCCACCAGTGATGTGGCTGGGCAGCCCCAGCATTTT. Translated, it gives CATSDVAGQPQHF.

The DNA for the CDR3 is TGTGCCAGTAGTATAGGGGTCAGAGGTTACGAGCAGTACGTC. Translated, it gives CASSIGVRGYEQYV. The genes are TRBV19 and TRBJ2-7; D is unresolved. The CDR3 is made up of 14 amino acids. V shed 1 base and J shed 4 bases, with 11 bases lying between them. Looked up from germline, CDR1 is LNHDA and CDR2 is SQIVND (reference sequence).

The sample holds a few counts of this clonotype. The J gene is TRBJ2-3, the V gene TRBV5-1; 8 nucleotides agree with TRBD2. The CDR3 covers 15 residues. Germline-derived CDR1 and CDR2 are SGHRS and YFSETQ. Trimming removed 5 bases from V and 3 bases from J; junction bases left unmatched: 8. This CDR3 is CASRPTGTRTDTQYF. CDR3 in DNA: TGCGCCAGCAGACCCACCGGGACTAGGACAGATACGCAGTATTTT.

This chain links TRBV7-8 with TRBJ1-2; 8 nucleotides line up with TRBD1. CDR3 length: 13 residues. The junction had 6 bases not matched to a gene; V was cut back by 4 bases and J by 8 bases. Germline V gene sequence: CDR1 SGHVS, CDR2 FQNEAQ. CDR3 residues: CASSSQGARGYTF. The CDR3 DNA reads as TGTGCCAGCAGCTCTCAGGGGGCTAGGGGCTACACCTTC. Together with reference TRBV7-8 and TRBJ1-2, the CDR3 gives the full variable domain: GAGVSQSPRYKVAKRGQDVALRCDPISGHVSLFWYQQALGQGPEFLTYFQNEAQLDKSGLPSDRFFAERPEGSVSTLKIQRTQQEDSAVYLCASSSQGARGYTFGSGTRLTVV.

The chain couples TRBV6-5 to TRBJ2-2; 10 bases agree with TRBD2. Germline assignment: CDR1 MNHEY and CDR2 SVGAGI. V lost 4 bases, J lost 3 bases, and 2 bases stayed unmatched. This CDR3 is built from 15 residues. CDR3 amino acids: CASSFGLADTGELFF. The CDR3, as DNA: TGTGCCAGCAGTTTTGGACTAGCGGACACCGGGGAGCTGTTTTTT.

The rearrangement links TRBV12-3 or TRBV12-4 to TRBJ2-2; 7 bases align to TRBD1. The CDR3 loop spans 15 amino acids. With 6 bases clipped from V and 6 bases from J, the junction kept 10 bases outside the gene matches. CDR3 in amino acids: CASRTTGFGAGELFF. CDR3 DNA: TGTGCCAGCAGGACGACAGGGTTTGGGGCCGGGGAGCTGTTTTTT.

This clonotype occurred many times. For the CDR3, the DNA is TGCGCCAGCAGCCAAAAAAGTCTGGGCTCCCGACAAGCTTTCTTT. It codes for CASSQKSLGSRQAFF. V is TRBV4-1 and J is TRBJ1-1; D is uncertain. Trimming removed 2 bases from V and 9 bases from J, with 19 bases in between. The CDR3 is made up of 15 amino acids. Germline V CDR1 and CDR2: MGHRA, YSYEKL.

The CDR3 region has the DNA TGCGCCAGCAGCTTGATCACGATGGGACAGCAGACCCAGTACTTC. Amino acids: CASSLITMGQQTQYF. The rearrangement links TRBV5-1 to TRBJ2-5; 7 positions match TRBD1. Trimming at V came to 1 base and at J to 6 bases, leaving 9 bases not matched to a gene. Germline V gene lookup returns CDR1 SGHRS and CDR2 YFSETQ. This CDR3 comprises 15 residues.

This chain uses TRBV4-1 with TRBJ2-1; 7 bases match TRBD2. This CDR3 is built from 17 residues. Germline V gene lookup returns CDR1 MGHRA and CDR2 YSYEKL. With 1 base clipped from V and 5 bases from J, the junction kept 11 bases outside the gene matches. Here the CDR3 reads CASSQGYRGRSHNEQFF. In DNA form, the CDR3 reads TGCGCCAGCAGCCAAGGATATCGCGGGAGATCCCACAATGAGCAGTTCTTC.

The chain links TRBV10-3 to TRBJ2-5, with TRBD1 matching over 7 bases. CDR1 ENHRY and CDR2 SYGVKD come from the germline V gene. V gave up 4 bases and J gave up 3 bases; unmatched junction bases: 5. This CDR3 has 14 residues. The CDR3 sequence is CAISARQGEETQYF. The CDR3, as DNA: TGTGCCATCAGTGCTCGACAGGGCGAAGAGACCCAGTACTTC.

Only a few counts were recorded for this clonotype. The CDR3 protein is CASSQEGGLAGELFF. For the CDR3, the DNA is TGCGCCAGCAGCCAAGAGGGGGGTTTGGCCGGGGAGCTGTTTTTT. The genes are TRBV4-3 and TRBJ2-2; TRBD2 might be the D (6 bases). Germline values: CDR1 LGHNA, CDR2 YSLEER. The CDR3 covers 15 residues. Trimming removed 0 bases from V and 6 bases from J, with 11 bases in between.

The J gene is TRBJ2-7, the V gene TRBV6-2 or TRBV6-3; D not certain. V lost 2 bases to trimming and J lost 5 bases, with 7 bases between them. The germline gives CDR1 MNHEY, CDR2 SVGEGT. CDR3 size: 12 residues. CDR3 DNA sequence: TGTGCCAGCAGTTACATTGTGGACGAGCAGTACTTC. Residues: CASSYIVDEQYF.

This clonotype appeared many times. The CDR3 coding sequence is TGTGCCACCAGCACCAGGACTAGCGGAGACAATGAGCAGTTCTTC. Its translation: CATSTRTSGDNEQFF. The genes are TRBV15 and TRBJ2-1; 10 nucleotides match TRBD2. With V trimmed by 4 bases and J by 5 bases, 5 bases remained unmatched. The germline gives CDR1 LNHNV, CDR2 YYDKDF (reference sequence). The CDR3 covers 15 residues.

The V gene is TRBV30, the J gene TRBJ2-5, with D uncertain. The germline gives CDR1 GTSNPN, CDR2 SVGIG (reference sequence). The V end lost 0 bases, the J end lost 5 bases, and 7 bases lay between the germline ends. The CDR3 covers 12 residues. The CDR3 DNA follows: TGTGCCTGGAGTGTACTCGGGGAGACCCAGTACTTC. Its protein is CAWSVLGETQYF.

This clonotype was counted only a few times. This rearrangement joins TRBV6-1 to TRBJ2-7; D not resolved. From germline, CDR1 is MNHNS and CDR2 SASEGT. Trimming stripped 5 bases from V and 4 bases from J, with 12 bases between. The CDR3 has 13 residues. The chain's CDR3 is CASSYESGYEQYV. The DNA for the CDR3 is TGTGCCAGCAGTTACGAGTCGGGTTACGAGCAGTACGTC.